This T cell receptor (beta chain) was recovered during a study of vaccination effects on CD4 cells after COVID-19. Study in general: Samples that were drawn after vaccination came a median of 72 days after the second dose.

Concerning this clone itself: Its antigen is not known.

The assay was immunoSEQ multiplex PCR, and TCRdb's table has in-frame clones only and misses some. Of about 80,000 clones listed, more than 60% are singletons. Trimming pared 3 bases from V and 2 bases from J, leaving 10 bases between. The CDR3 has 14 amino acids. The germline CDR1 and CDR2 sequences are KGHSH and LQKENI. ViraFEST expansion of antigen-specific CD4+ T cells with viral peptide pools preceded sequencing. Following culture for around 10 days, CD4+ T cells were isolated. Participants were given two doses of BNT162b2 or mRNA-1273 vaccine. General study points: Only a few convalescent patients and no early post-infection timepoints featured in the study. The vaccine-induced clones of healthy vaccinees included only 1 of 255 that cross-reacted with common cold coronaviruses.

This sequence was found in a human donor who received a COVID-19 vaccine. The sample was CD4+ T cells from PBMCs cultured with HCoV-OC43 spike peptides, taken after COVID-19 vaccination. Subset in this sample: HCoV-OC43 spike overlapping peptide pool stimulation. This chain links TRBV18 with TRBJ1-2; TRBD1 might be the D (5 bases). Here the CDR3 reads CASSPVDRNYGYTF. In DNA form, the CDR3 reads TGTGCCAGCTCACCCGTAGACAGAAACTATGGCTACACCTTC.